The rows below give T cell receptor beta chains drawn from one sample of a study of blood T cell repertoires in COVID-19. Sequencing used immunoSEQ multiplex PCR; TCRdb keeps in-frame clones, though not all of them. The sample yields about 260,000 clones, around 90% seen once. Sequenced sample: peripheral blood. These receptors were collected from a human donor in a cohort sampled during active COVID-19. Each CDR3 is given with its conserved first and last residue. The D gene is left open where the match is weak. The size field is filled for only some rows; it gives once, few, many or a size class.

size,J,D,V,CDR3,DNA
once,TRBJ2-3,-,TRBV5-1,CASSLEHRATDTQYF,TGCGCCAGCAGCTTGGAGCACAGGGCCACAGATACGCAGTATTTT
-,TRBJ2-7,TRBD2,TRBV3-1/TRBV3-2,CASSQVAGISYEQYF,TGTGCCAGCAGCCAAGTAGCGGGGATCTCCTACGAGCAGTACTTC
-,TRBJ1-2,TRBD1,TRBV6-6,CASSRSRLVDRVGIYGYTF,TGTGCCAGCAGTCGGAGTAGGCTAGTGGACAGGGTGGGGATCTATGGCTACACCTTC
-,TRBJ2-7,-,TRBV7-8,CASSLPDRFEQYF,TGTGCCAGCAGCCTCCCAGACAGATTTGAGCAGTACTTC
once,TRBJ2-6,-,TRBV19,CASSSFSTGANVLTF,TGTGCCAGTAGCTCGTTCTCTACTGGGGCCAACGTCCTGACTTTC
-,TRBJ1-3,-,TRBV27,CASQGPGNTIYF,TGTGCCAGCCAGGGGCCTGGAAACACCATATATTTT
-,TRBJ2-7,TRBD1,TRBV6-6,CASSTGGSYEQYF,TGTGCCAGCAGTACAGGGGGCTCCTACGAGCAGTACTTC
-,TRBJ1-1,-,TRBV4-3,CASSQDRLEEGSEAFF,TGCGCCAGCAGCCAAGATCGGTTGGAAGAGGGATCGGAAGCTTTCTTT
-,TRBJ1-1,-,TRBV7-2,CASSLVPGEHTEAFF,TGTGCCAGCAGCTTAGTCCCAGGGGAGCACACTGAAGCTTTCTTT
few,TRBJ1-3,TRBD1,TRBV28,CASSLLTGGARGNTIYF,TGTGCCAGCAGTTTACTGACAGGGGGCGCGAGAGGAAACACCATATATTTT
-,TRBJ1-5,-,TRBV19,CASMGLGEGNQPQHF,TGTGCCAGTATGGGCCTAGGGGAGGGCAATCAGCCCCAGCATTTT
-,TRBJ2-5,TRBD1,TRBV11-3,CASSLGQGVGYQETQYF,TGTGCCAGCAGCTTAGGGCAGGGGGTTGGGTACCAAGAGACCCAGTACTTC
-,TRBJ2-1,-,TRBV4-2,CASSQPRGGGPNEQFF,TGTGCCAGCAGCCAACCCCGAGGGGGAGGGCCCAATGAGCAGTTCTTC